The clone carrying this T cell receptor (beta chain) was seen a few times. What it binds is not known. Together with a sample-barcoded 5' primer, a J-beta primer mix was included in a second PCR lasting roughly 6 to 12 cycles. Each of the cDNA molecules was tagged by a template-switch adaptor with 12 random nucleotides. Using its own MiXCR run on the 5' RACE reads, TCRdb lists one record per CDR3 protein. This sample has about 2 million distinct CDR3 sequences, with about 50% found just once. This specimen belongs to a study of blood T cells in healthy people across ages. Study-wide results and caveats: Among T cells, TCR beta diversity per million cells dropped roughly linearly as age rose. Total diversity from one million sequenced T cells was likely underestimated. Samples with more naive T cells showed higher observed beta diversity.

The V end lost 5 bases, the J end lost 1 base, and 17 bases lay between the germline ends. In germline, CDR1 is SGHAT, CDR2 FQNNGV. The CDR3 has 16 residues. The receptor's source is a middle-aged woman in good health. This chain joins TRBV11-2 and TRBJ2-5, with D perhaps TRBD1 (6 bases). Input material: blood. The CDR3 loop reads CASSLGTGQIQETQYF. DNA for the CDR3: TGTGCCAGCAGCCTAGGCACAGGACAGATCCAAGAGACCCAGTACTTC.